This T cell receptor beta chain was recorded in a study of regulatory T cells in long-lasting Graves disease. With iRepertoire HTBI primers and Arm-PCR of CDR3 regions, TCR beta libraries were built. MiXCR was run by TCRdb on the multiplex PCR reads, yielding one entry per CDR3 protein. The sample shows roughly 300,000 distinct CDR3 sequences, roughly 21% of them seen only once. Specified time point: persistent/refractory GD, antithyroid drugs over 5 years with positive TRAb. RNA from PBMCs was the source of the TCR library. V was pared by 2 bases and J by 1 base, with 10 bases of the junction left unmatched. Germline loops: CDR1 SGHDN, CDR2 FVKESK. CDR3 length: 18 residues.

V gene TRBV14 combines with J gene TRBJ2-3; 9 bases agree with TRBD2. The material was peripheral blood mononuclear cells (PBMCs), obtained when the disease was refractory, from a patient treated with antithyroid drugs. This receptor was taken from a female donor with Graves disease. CDR3 sequence reads: CASSQHLAGMGRTDTQYF. The CDR3 DNA reads as TGTGCCAGCAGCCAACACCTAGCGGGAATGGGTCGCACAGATACGCAGTATTTT.